A single sample is the source of the 7 T cell receptor beta chains below, sequenced in a study of shared clonotypes between healthy human individuals (dated by TCRdb to about 2020). Library generation was performed with the immunoSEQ multiplex PCR assay. The clones in this table, taken by TCRdb from immuneACCESS, are in-frame only. Not every clone is retained; where verified, under half of the shortfall comes from an unresolved V gene, and the cause of the rest is unknown. In all, the sample holds roughly 220,000 clones, and under 80% of those were seen once. Together, the top ten hold 8.5% to 14% of the sample. The sequencing sample was made of memory CD4+ T cells sorted from blood. In light of the paper, this sample's cell subset or site label describes: CD45RA-negative fraction. The receptors originated from a man younger than 45 in good health.

The rearrangement joins TRBV7-9 to TRBJ1-1, with D uncertain. This CDR3 comprises 14 residues. Germline loops: CDR1 SEHNR, CDR2 FQNEAQ (reference sequence). The CDR3 DNA reads TGTTTAACGACCTGGCCTCCGCGGGACACTGAAGCTTTCTTT. It specifies CLTTWPPRDTEAFF. The complete variable domain, with remaining parts taken from reference TRBV7-9 and TRBJ1-1, reads DTGVSQNPRHKITKRGQNVTFRCDPISEHNRLYWYRQTLGQGPEFLTYFQNEAQLEKSRLLSDRFSAERPKGSFSTLEIQRTEQGDSAMYLCLTTWPPRDTEAFFGQGTRLTVV.

The chain joins TRBV10-3 to TRBJ2-1; D is possibly TRBD2 (5 bases). Germline V gene lookup returns CDR1 ENHRY and CDR2 SYGVKD. With 6 bases removed from V and 9 bases from J, the gap between germline ends came to 15 bases. The CDR3 has 13 residues. The CDR3 region is CAIRKPERGEQFF. The CDR3 coding sequence is TGTGCCATCAGGAAGCCTGAACGGGGTGAGCAGTTCTTC.

This clone was seen more than once but under ten times. The chain joins TRBV2 to TRBJ1-3; D is uncertain. V was pared by 2 bases and J by 0 bases, with 11 bases between. This CDR3 contains 16 residues. CDR1 SNHLY and CDR2 FYNNEI come from the germline V gene. The CDR3 is CASSETKLSSGNTIYF. The CDR3 coding sequence is TGTGCCAGCAGTGAAACCAAACTGTCCTCTGGAAACACCATATATTTT.

This clone has a handful of counts. The gene calls are TRBV7-8 and TRBJ1-2; 11 nucleotides agree with TRBD1. The V segment lost 8 bases and the J segment 6 bases; nucleotides outside the gene matches: 2. The CDR3 sequence is 12 residues long. Germline CDR1 and CDR2: SGHVS and FQNEAQ. The CDR3 DNA follows: TGTGCCAGCCGGGACAGGGGGGATGGCTACACCTTC. Translation: CASRDRGDGYTF.

The chain joins TRBV5-1 to TRBJ2-1, with no clear D. V lost 0 bases and J lost 5, with 9 bases in between. The CDR3 contains 14 residues. Germline-derived CDR1 and CDR2 are SGHRS and YFSETQ. CDR3 in amino acids: CASSLVDGNNEQFF. CDR3 in DNA: TGCGCCAGCAGCTTGGTGGACGGAAACAATGAGCAGTTCTTC.

The chain joins TRBV28 to TRBJ2-5, with D maybe TRBD2 (5 bases). Germline values: CDR1 MDHEN, CDR2 SYDVKM. V lost 4 bases and J lost 7, with 19 bases in between. This CDR3 region has 15 residues. For the CDR3, the DNA is TGTGCCAGCAGTTCCAACAACCGACTATTAAGGACCCAGTACTTC. Translated: CASSSNNRLLRTQYF. Full variable domain (missing parts from reference TRBV28 and TRBJ2-5): DVKVTQSSRYLVKRTGEKVFLECVQDMDHENMFWYRQDPGLGLRLIYFSYDVKMKEKGDIPEGYSVSREKKERFSLILESASTNQTSMYLCASSSNNRLLRTQYFGPGTRLLVL.

This chain links TRBV9 with TRBJ2-3, with D unclear. Germline lookup yields CDR1 SGDLS and CDR2 YYNGEE. The CDR3 has 16 amino acids. V lost 0 bases, J lost 3 bases, and 14 bases lay in between. The CDR3 nucleotides read TGTGCCAGCAGCGTAGCTGAAGGGTTTCTGACAGATACGCAGTATTTT. This sequence encodes CASSVAEGFLTDTQYF.